The 16 T cell receptor beta chains listed next were all sequenced from one sample in a study of T cell repertoires in aging, cancer and after chemotherapy (dated by TCRdb to about 2019). Instead of sorted cells or RNA, genomic DNA extracted from peripheral blood served as the source for amplifying TCR beta rearrangements. Sequencer: Illumina MiSeq. Using a mixed TRB-A/B primer pool, multiplex touch-down PCR amplified rearranged TRB sequences covering the V, D and J segments. TCRdb applied fastp at Q25 and MiXCR to the public reads, then kept only in-frame beta chains. Records with the same CDR3 protein are collapsed into one entry carrying the most frequent genes and DNA. The sample data list roughly 3,000 distinct CDR3 sequences, and 54% of these were observed just once. The ten largest clonotypes hold about three fifths of the sample. The sequencing sample was made of blood. The receptors here all came from a human donor with a blood cancer.

This clonotype was counted only a few times. V and J are TRBV6-6 and TRBJ1-5; TRBD1 is a possible D gene (5 bases). Per germline, CDR1 MNHNY and CDR2 SVGAGI (reference sequence). V dropped 2 bases and J dropped 0 bases, with 8 bases sitting between them. The CDR3 contains 15 residues. Written as DNA, the CDR3 is TGTGCCAGCAGTTACGGAGGGGCTAGCAATCAGCCCCAGCATTTT. Residues: CASSYGGASNQPQHF.

Points on this clonotype: A clone one base away is much larger, so this may be a read error. The chain links TRBV6-5 to TRBJ2-7; D is perhaps TRBD1 (6 bases). Trimming stripped 5 bases from V and 5 bases from J, with 16 bases between. The CDR3 length is 14 residues. Germline CDR1 MNHEY, CDR2 SVGAGI. This CDR3 is CASSQTGLDHEQYF. CDR3 DNA: TGTGCCAGCAGTCAGACAGGTCTCGACCACGAGCAGTACTTC.

The table lists this clonotype with a few counts. This chain joins TRBV27 and TRBJ2-6; possible D gene TRBD2, 7 bases. Deletions cut 1 base from V and 0 bases from J, with 16 bases between. This CDR3 has 19 amino acids. The germline V gene has CDR1 MNHEY and CDR2 SMNVEV (reference sequence). In nucleotides, the CDR3 is TGTGCCAGCAGTTTATTCGGGGGGCGACTTCTCTCTGGGGCCAACGTCCTGACTTTC. It specifies CASSLFGGRLLSGANVLTF.

The rearrangement links TRBV6-5 to TRBJ1-1, with TRBD1 matching 8 bases. Losses at the gene ends were 5 bases for V and 2 bases for J; bases not matched to a gene: 7. Germline values: CDR1 MNHEY, CDR2 SVGAGI. This CDR3 has 15 residues. The CDR3 sequence: CASSTGTGLNTEAFF. In DNA form, the CDR3 reads TGTGCCAGCAGTACAGGGACAGGCCTAAACACTGAAGCTTTCTTT.

V is TRBV7-2 and J is TRBJ2-5, with D maybe TRBD1 (5 bases). Per the germline V gene, CDR1 is SGHTA and CDR2 is FQGNSA. This CDR3 is built from 16 residues. V was cut by 2 bases and J by 1 base, with 14 bases left in between. DNA of the CDR3: TGTGCCAGCAGCTTAAGGGGTAGGGGCACCCAAGAGACCCAGTACTTC. This gives the protein CASSLRGRGTQETQYF.

The rearrangement joins TRBV6-1 to TRBJ2-7, with D perhaps TRBD1 or TRBD2 (6 bases each). The length of the CDR3 is 16 residues. Looked up from germline, CDR1 is MNHNS and CDR2 is SASEGT. V was trimmed by 2 bases and J by 0 bases, leaving 14 bases between them. The CDR3 here is CASSEKWGAFSYEQYF. CDR3 bases: TGTGCCAGCAGTGAAAAGTGGGGGGCCTTCTCCTACGAGCAGTACTTC.

This chain links TRBV7-2 with TRBJ2-1, with D tentatively TRBD1 or TRBD2 (5 bases each). This CDR3 is 15 amino acids long. Per the germline V gene, CDR1 is SGHTA and CDR2 is FQGNSA. V gave up 5 bases and J gave up 4 bases, with 15 bases separating them. CDR3 DNA sequence: TGTGCCAGCAGCCCTGGGACCCACCAGTACAATGAGCAGTTCTTC. This translates into CASSPGTHQYNEQFF.

The V gene is TRBV6-5, the J gene TRBJ1-2; D is possibly TRBD1 (5 bases). Germline CDR1 reads MNHEY; CDR2 reads SVGAGI. The V and J ends lost 2 bases and 6 bases respectively, with 13 bases between them. This CDR3 region has 14 residues. CDR3 DNA sequence: TGTGCCAGCAGTTACGCGGTCGGGGGGAATGGCTACACCTTC. It yields the protein CASSYAVGGNGYTF.

The rearrangement uses TRBV20-1 and TRBJ1-2; D is unresolved. CDR1 is DFQATT, CDR2 SNEGSKA, per germline (reference sequence). This CDR3 spans 13 amino acids. V was trimmed by 3 bases and J by 8 bases, leaving 16 bases between them. CDR3 nucleotides: TGCAGTGCTAGCGTTCTGGGATTCGGCGGCTACACCTTC. The encoded protein is CSASVLGFGGYTF.

This clonotype was observed a few times. The rearrangement uses TRBV27 and TRBJ2-5; 7 bases map to TRBD1. Trimming took 8 bases from V and 5 from J; bases not matched to a gene: 14. Looked up from germline, CDR1 is MNHEY and CDR2 is SMNVEV (reference sequence). The CDR3 loop spans 15 amino acids. In DNA, the CDR3 is TGTGCCAGCGGACCAGTTGGCAGGGGGTGGGAGACCCAGTACTTC. Encoded protein: CASGPVGRGWETQYF.

V gene TRBV24-1 combines with J gene TRBJ2-3, with D possibly TRBD1 on 5 matching bases. The V gene's germline CDR1 is KGHDR and CDR2 SFDVKD. CDR3 length equals 14 residues. The germline V and J ends were trimmed by 10 bases and 2 bases, with 15 bases remaining between them. The CDR3 nucleotides are TGTGCCACTCGAAGGGCAGGGAACACAGATACGCAGTATTTT. It yields the protein CATRRAGNTDTQYF.

This clonotype was seen more than once but under ten times. V gene TRBV7-2 combines with J gene TRBJ1-5; D remains ambiguous. V dropped 3 bases and J dropped 10 bases, with 13 bases sitting between them. Germline lookup yields CDR1 SGHTA and CDR2 FQGNSA. This CDR3 contains 13 residues. CDR3: CASSLDWEGPQHF. The CDR3 bases are TGTGCCAGCAGCTTGGATTGGGAGGGACCCCAGCATTTT.

CDR3 residues: CASSLGGGKTNEKLFF. The CDR3 bases are TGCGCCAGCAGCTTGGGAGGGGGAAAGACTAATGAAAAACTGTTTTTT. The chain is built from TRBV5-1 and TRBJ1-4, with D tentatively TRBD1 (6 bases). The CDR3 runs 16 residues. V lost 0 bases to trimming and J lost 2 bases, with 11 bases between them. From germline, CDR1 is SGHRS and CDR2 YFSETQ. The entire variable domain, with the rest obtained from reference TRBV5-1 and TRBJ1-4, is as follows: KAGVTQTPRYLIKTRGQQVTLSCSPISGHRSVSWYQQTPGQGLQFLFEYFSETQRNKGNFPGRFSGRQFSNSRSEMNVSTLELGDSALYLCASSLGGGKTNEKLFFGSGTQLSVL.

The rearrangement links TRBV6-1 to TRBJ1-2, with D maybe TRBD1 (6 bases). The germline CDR1 and CDR2 sequences are MNHNS and SASEGT. There are 13 residues in the CDR3. Trimming removed 6 bases from V and 2 bases from J, with 10 bases in between. The CDR3 coding sequence is TGTGCCAGCAGGCGCACAGGGAACTATGGCTACACCTTC. The encoded protein is CASRRTGNYGYTF.

A few counts support this clonotype. CDR3 in DNA: TGTGCCACCAGCAGGGATACGACAGGGATCTACGAGCAGTACTTC. Protein: CATSRDTTGIYEQYF. V gene TRBV15 combines with J gene TRBJ2-7; 7 nucleotides align to TRBD1. Looked up from germline, CDR1 is LNHNV and CDR2 is YYDKDF (reference sequence). This CDR3 is 15 amino acids long. The V and J ends lost 3 bases and 3 bases, in that order; junction bases with no gene match: 8.

The J gene is TRBJ1-1, the V gene TRBV30, with a possible D match to TRBD1 (5 bases). The CDR3 is 14 residues long. Trimming took off 2 bases at V and 0 bases at J, with 10 bases between the two ends. Germline V gene lookup returns CDR1 GTSNPN and CDR2 SVGIG (reference sequence). CDR3 sequence (DNA): TGTGCCTGGAGTATCGGGGCGTTGAACACTGAAGCTTTCTTT. Its protein product is CAWSIGALNTEAFF.